This T cell receptor (beta chain) was recorded in a study of response to subunit inactivated influenza vaccine. This clonotype was seen a handful of times. The antigen is undetermined. Notes on the study in general: Authors suggested each seasonal flu vaccination may recruit only limited numbers of new T cells.

TCRdb re-called the RT-PCR reads through MiXCR, storing one row per CDR3 protein. The sample lists 450,000 to 600,000 distinct CDR3 sequences; 15% to 20% were seen once. This receptor was obtained from a man aged 45 to 70 who received an inactivated influenza vaccine. The sequencing used CD4+ T cells sorted from PBMCs, collected around 25 months after vaccination.

The CDR3: CASSQETTRGYGYTF. In DNA, the CDR3 is TGTGCCAGCAGCCAAGAGACGACGAGGGGGTATGGCTACACCTTC. The rearrangement uses TRBV4-2 and TRBJ1-2; possible D gene TRBD1, 6 bases. Germline V gene data show CDR1 as LGHNA and CDR2 as YNFKEQ. Trimming took off 0 bases at V and 5 bases at J, with 13 bases between the two ends. This CDR3 contains 15 residues.